This T cell receptor (beta chain) appears in the sequencing data of a study of blood T cell repertoires in COVID-19. Overall study context: COVID-19 samples collected from the United States, Italy and Spain covered acute and convalescent phases.

Individuals aged about 18 to 100 years were recruited from roughly 23 US areas. Membership in each cohort depended on participant-reported clinical history. The CDR3 loop spans 11 amino acids. Germline CDR1 LNHDA, CDR2 SQIVND (reference sequence). In the authors' workflow: Estimated nucleated cell counts came from reference gene primer amplification. This table comes from immunoSEQ multiplex PCR, and its TCRdb copy is limited to in-frame clones, with some not included. V, J and clone size are those of that table, while D and trimming were read from the DNA. The sample includes about 380,000 clones, about 88% of them seen just once.

The chain links TRBV19 to TRBJ1-2; D gene unclear. The TCR was taken from a woman younger than 35 who had recovered from COVID-19. The material sequenced was PBMCs or T cells enriched from blood (not recorded which). CDR3 in amino acids: CGTWPNYGYTF. CDR3 sequence (DNA): TGTGGCACCTGGCCTAACTATGGCTACACCTTC. Full variable domain (outside the CDR3, taken from reference TRBV19 and TRBJ1-2): DGGITQSPKYLFRKEGQNVTLSCEQNLNHDAMYWYRQDPGQGLRLIYYSQIVNDFQKGDIAEGYSVSREKKESFPLTVTSAQKNPTAFYLCGTWPNYGYTFGSGTRLTVV.